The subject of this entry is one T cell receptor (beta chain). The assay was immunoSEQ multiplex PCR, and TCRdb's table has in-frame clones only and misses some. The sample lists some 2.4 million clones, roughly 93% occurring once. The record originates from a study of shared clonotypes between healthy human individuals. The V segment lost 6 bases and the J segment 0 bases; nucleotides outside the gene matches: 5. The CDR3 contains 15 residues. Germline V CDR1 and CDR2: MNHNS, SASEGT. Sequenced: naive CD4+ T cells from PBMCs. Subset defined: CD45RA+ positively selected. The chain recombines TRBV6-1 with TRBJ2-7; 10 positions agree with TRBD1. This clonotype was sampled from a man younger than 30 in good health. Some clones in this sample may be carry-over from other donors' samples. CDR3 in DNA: TGTGCCAGCAGCGTGGGACAGGGGACCTCCTACGAGCAGTACTTC. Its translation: CASSVGQGTSYEQYF.